These 23 T cell receptor beta chains were all obtained from the same sample, sequenced in a study of blood T cell repertoires in COVID-19. This table comes from immunoSEQ multiplex PCR, and its TCRdb copy is limited to in-frame clones, with some not included. Of approximately 200,000 clones in the sample, over 75% were seen once. Material for sequencing was peripheral blood. The source is a man in his sixties with acute or convalescent COVID-19.

V is TRBV11-3 and J is TRBJ1-1; 7 nucleotides align to TRBD1. CDR1 SGHNT and CDR2 YENEEA come from the germline V gene. This CDR3 contains 12 residues. With 5 bases clipped from V and 8 bases from J, the junction kept 5 bases outside the gene matches. The CDR3 DNA sequence: TGTGCCAGCAGCACCCGGACAGGAGAAGCTTTCTTT. Its translation: CASSTRTGEAFF.

The rearrangement joins TRBV7-2 to TRBJ1-4, with a possible D match to TRBD1 (5 bases). This CDR3 spans 16 amino acids. Germline V gene data show CDR1 as SGHTA and CDR2 as FQGNSA. Trimming stripped 0 bases from V and 5 bases from J, with 13 bases between. CDR3 DNA: TGTGCCAGCAGCTTAGCCCCTCCAGGGAGGAATGAAAAACTGTTTTTT. As protein: CASSLAPPGRNEKLFF.

V gene TRBV19 combines with J gene TRBJ2-1, with 10 positions matching TRBD1. The CDR3 sequence is 15 residues long. CDR1 is LNHDA and CDR2 is SQIVND in the germline V gene (reference sequence). V dropped 5 bases and J dropped 4; count of bases not matched to a gene: 5. DNA of the CDR3: TGTGCCAGTAGTCTGGACAGGGGGGGATACAATGAGCAGTTCTTC. Translating gives CASSLDRGGYNEQFF.

The chain is built from TRBV4-3 and TRBJ2-7, with 7 bases fitting TRBD2. CDR3 length: 16 amino acids. The V gene's germline CDR1 is LGHNA and CDR2 YSLEER. V gave up 1 base and J gave up 2 bases; unmatched junction bases: 8. This CDR3 reads CASSQGREAITYEQYF. CDR3 coding DNA: TGCGCCAGCAGCCAAGGTCGGGAGGCCATAACCTACGAGCAGTACTTC.

The chain carries TRBV12-3 or TRBV12-4 and TRBJ2-3; 7 bases line up with TRBD1. V was clipped by 4 bases and J by 4 bases; unmatched bases: 2. The CDR3 loop spans 13 amino acids. CDR3 sequence: CASSWQGADTQYF. CDR3 coding DNA: TGTGCCAGCAGTTGGCAGGGGGCAGATACGCAGTATTTT.

Concerning this clone itself: Other DNA sequences from this sample encode an identical CDR3 as well. The chain employs TRBV5-6 and TRBJ2-7, with 7 bases lining up with TRBD1. After removal of 5 bases from V and 2 bases from J, the junction contained 4 bases not matched to a gene. Germline CDR1 is SGHDT and CDR2 is YYEEEE. The CDR3 spans 13 residues. CDR3 residues: CASRRTGTYEQYF. As DNA, the CDR3 is TGTGCCAGCAGAAGGACAGGCACCTACGAGCAGTACTTC.

The table lists this clone with a few counts. This rearrangement joins TRBV28 to TRBJ2-1; 9 bases match TRBD2. Germline CDR1 reads MDHEN; CDR2 reads SYDVKM. The CDR3 has 15 residues. Trimming at V came to 5 bases and at J to 7 bases, leaving 9 bases not matched to a gene. The CDR3 reads CASSPRAGGWNEQFF. The CDR3 DNA reads as TGTGCCAGCAGTCCTAGGGCGGGAGGGTGGAATGAGCAGTTCTTC.

The V gene is TRBV18, the J gene TRBJ2-7, with 10 bases matching TRBD1. Per germline, CDR1 KGHSH and CDR2 LQKENI. The CDR3 covers 15 residues. Trimming at V came to 3 bases and at J to 3 bases, leaving 5 bases not matched to a gene. CDR3 loop: CASSPRQGAIYEQYF. CDR3 sequence (DNA): TGTGCCAGCTCACCCCGACAGGGGGCTATCTACGAGCAGTACTTC.

The chain has TRBV24-1 and TRBJ2-3; 10 bases align to TRBD2. The germline CDR1 and CDR2 sequences are KGHDR and SFDVKD. Trimming at V came to 4 bases and at J to 4 bases, leaving 1 base not matched to a gene. The CDR3 sequence is 14 residues long. The CDR3 bases are TGTGCCACCAGTGAAGCGGGAGGGTCAGATACGCAGTATTTT. Its translation: CATSEAGGSDTQYF.

The sample holds one count of this clone. The chain carries TRBV28 and TRBJ2-5, with 7 bases matching TRBD1. Germline CDR1 MDHEN, CDR2 SYDVKM. The CDR3 is 13 residues long. The trim removed 5 bases at V and 1 base at J, leaving 1 base unmatched. CDR3 coding DNA: TGTGCCAGCAGTACAGGGGTCCAAGAGACCCAGTACTTC. Translated: CASSTGVQETQYF.

The V call is TRBV28, the J call TRBJ2-2; 12 bases line up with TRBD2. Per the germline V gene, CDR1 is MDHEN and CDR2 is SYDVKM. The CDR3 loop spans 18 amino acids. With 3 bases clipped from V and 1 base from J, the junction kept 6 bases outside the gene matches. CDR3 coding DNA: TGTGCCAGCAGTTTTGGACTAGCGGGACCCCTGAACACCGGGGAGCTGTTTTTT. It encodes CASSFGLAGPLNTGELFF.

The chain carries TRBV19 and TRBJ1-6; D perhaps matches TRBD1 (6 bases). The CDR3 is 14 amino acids. From germline, CDR1 is LNHDA and CDR2 SQIVND (reference sequence). Trimming removed 10 bases from V and 2 bases from J, with 12 bases in between. Here the CDR3 reads CATSRDTYNSPLHF. The DNA of the CDR3 is TGTGCCACCAGCAGGGACACCTATAATTCACCCCTCCACTTT.

V is TRBV2 and J is TRBJ2-3; 10 bases align to TRBD2. V trimming: 10 bases; J trimming: 4 bases; junction bases outside the gene matches: 5. This CDR3 contains 13 residues. Germline assignment: CDR1 SNHLY and CDR2 FYNNEI. For the CDR3, the DNA is TGTGCCATTTCTAGCGGGAGCGCAGATACGCAGTATTTT. This encodes CAISSGSADTQYF.

This chain links TRBV7-2 with TRBJ2-7; 9 bases agree with TRBD2. Germline CDR1 SGHTA, CDR2 FQGNSA. J gave up 2 bases and V 0 bases, and 8 bases lay outside the gene matches. The CDR3 is 17 amino acids. The CDR3 DNA sequence: TGTGCCAGCAGCTTAGCCAAGACTAGCGGCACAACCTACGAGCAGTACTTC. It yields the protein CASSLAKTSGTTYEQYF.

J is TRBJ2-7 and V is TRBV5-6; 14 bases are a match to TRBD2. This CDR3 has 17 amino acids. The junction had 9 bases not matched to a gene; V was cut back by 2 bases and J by 5 bases. Germline V gives CDR1 SGHDT, CDR2 YYEEEE. CDR3 in DNA: TGTGCCAGCAGCTTAGGGACTAGCGGGAGCCGGTCCCACGAGCAGTACTTC. As protein: CASSLGTSGSRSHEQYF.

The chain uses TRBV6-5 and TRBJ2-5; no firm D call. Germline V gene data show CDR1 as MNHEY and CDR2 as SVGAGI. There are 11 residues in the CDR3. V shed 7 bases and J shed 4 bases, with 7 bases lying between them. The DNA for the CDR3 is TGTGCCAGCACCCTCTCAGAGACCCAGTACTTC. Translating it yields CASTLSETQYF.

The chain is built from TRBV3-1 (or the pseudogene TRBV3-2) and TRBJ2-6; the match to TRBD1 covers 10 bases. V shed 3 bases and J 0 bases; nucleotides not matched to a gene: 5. The CDR3 length is 18 residues. CDR1 is LGHDT and CDR2 is YNNKEL in the germline V gene (reference sequence). CDR3 region: CASSHAGTGVSGANVLTF. CDR3 coding DNA: TGTGCCAGCAGCCACGCCGGGACAGGGGTCTCTGGGGCCAACGTCCTGACTTTC.

The chain employs TRBV5-4 and TRBJ2-1; 13 positions match TRBD2. Unmatched junction bases numbered 8, after V lost 4 bases and J lost 7 bases. The CDR3 is 16 amino acids. Germline V lookup: CDR1 SGHNT, CDR2 YYREEE (reference sequence). CDR3 amino acids: CASSARTSGSTNEQFF. CDR3 sequence (DNA): TGTGCCAGCAGCGCCAGGACTAGCGGGAGTACGAATGAGCAGTTCTTC.

The chain joins TRBV7-9 to TRBJ1-4; D not certain. The CDR3 runs 16 residues. Germline assignment: CDR1 SEHNR and CDR2 FQNEAQ (reference sequence). V lost 1 base to trimming and J lost 8 bases, with 17 bases between them. The DNA of the CDR3 is TGTGCCAGCAGCTTAGGAGGCGGTCGTCAAACAGAAAAACTGTTTTTT. Translating it yields CASSLGGGRQTEKLFF.

The V and J genes are TRBV10-3 and TRBJ1-2; 10 bases are a match to TRBD1. V was clipped by 3 bases and J by 2 bases; unmatched bases: 3. This CDR3 is built from 15 residues. Germline V lookup: CDR1 ENHRY, CDR2 SYGVKD. CDR3 protein: CAISELTGGNYGYTF. In DNA, the CDR3 is TGTGCCATCAGTGAACTGACAGGGGGCAACTATGGCTACACCTTC.

This rearrangement joins TRBV6-1 to TRBJ2-1, with TRBD2 matching 10 bases. The CDR3 runs to 14 residues. Trimming took 3 bases from V and 8 from J; bases not matched to a gene: 4. The germline CDR1 and CDR2 sequences are MNHNS and SASEGT. For the CDR3, the DNA is TGTGCCAGCAGTGAGATGCTAGCGGGAGATGAGCAGTTCTTC. It codes for CASSEMLAGDEQFF.

The CDR3 DNA follows: TGCGCCAGCAGGGGGGACAGGGGGAATTCACCCCTCCACTTT. Protein: CASRGDRGNSPLHF. The chain employs TRBV10-1 and TRBJ1-6; 11 bases fit TRBD1. J was trimmed by 7 bases and V by 6 bases; bases with no gene match: 2. Per the germline V gene, CDR1 is WNHNN and CDR2 is SYGVQD (reference sequence). This CDR3 comprises 14 residues.

The J gene is TRBJ2-1, the V gene TRBV5-1; D unresolved. The germline V and J ends were trimmed by 4 bases and 7 bases, with 18 bases remaining between them. Germline assignment: CDR1 SGHRS and CDR2 YFSETQ. The CDR3 extends over 15 amino acids. The chain's CDR3 is CASSQARILSNEQFF. The DNA for the CDR3 is TGCGCCAGCAGCCAGGCTCGGATCCTCAGTAATGAGCAGTTCTTC.